This T cell receptor beta chain originates from a study of CD8 T cells in ankylosing spondylitis. Germline values: CDR1 MNHEY, CDR2 SMNVEV (reference sequence). This CDR3 is 15 amino acids long. V gave up 0 bases and J gave up 4 bases, with 13 bases separating them. Researchers built TCR beta libraries using quantitative 5'-RACE with molecular barcodes. TCRdb redid the calling of the 5' RACE reads with MiXCR, one entry per CDR3 protein. The table includes 220,000 or so distinct CDR3 sequences, roughly 18% detected once. This clonotype was recorded a few times. Its antigen is as yet unknown. Study outcomes and limitations: In the blood and synovial fluid of reactive arthritis, some motif variants had been previously reported. Matched ankylosing spondylitis synovial fluid reportedly showed significant enrichment of disease-linked clones. A TCR beta motif made of about eight highly homologous variants seemed typical of ankylosing spondylitis blood.

Material: blood, either unsorted or a sorted T cell fraction (not recorded which). The rearrangement links TRBV27 to TRBJ2-7; possible D gene TRBD1, 6 bases. This clonotype was sampled from a male donor with ankylosing spondylitis. The CDR3 reads CASSLSGGHGYEQYF. DNA for the CDR3: TGTGCCAGCAGTTTATCAGGGGGACACGGGTACGAGCAGTACTTC.